A selection of T cell receptor beta chains follows, all from one sample in a study of regulatory T cells in long-lasting Graves disease. Each CDR3 protein is one row after TCRdb ran MiXCR on the multiplex PCR reads. This sample has roughly 500,000 distinct CDR3 sequences, with 14% found just once. This same sample was also part of a study on T cells in Graves' hyperthyroidism and ophthalmopathy.

The specimen was peripheral blood mononuclear cells (PBMCs), collected at new diagnosis, from a patient treated with antithyroid drugs. These receptor sequences come from a woman aged 45 to 65 with Graves disease. CDR3s leave out the opening cysteine and the closing phenylalanine or tryptophan.

v_gene: TRBV28; j_gene: TRBJ2-5; CDR3aa: ASTLLAGGPETQY
v_gene: TRBV27; j_gene: TRBJ2-7; CDR3aa: ASSSLTASYEQY
v_gene: TRBV30; j_gene: TRBJ2-5; CDR3aa: AWSVGVAGQETQY
v_gene: TRBV5-1; j_gene: TRBJ2-5; CDR3aa: ASSLTGGSRETQY
v_gene: TRBV19; j_gene: TRBJ1-2; CDR3aa: ASRGGTGGKAEVNYGYT
v_gene: TRBV7-9; j_gene: TRBJ2-5; CDR3aa: ASSSLGRDQTQY
v_gene: TRBV6-1; j_gene: TRBJ1-4; CDR3aa: VSRGAEEKLF
v_gene: TRBV6-1; j_gene: TRBJ2-1; CDR3aa: ASRGDYRYNEQF
v_gene: TRBV10-3; j_gene: TRBJ2-3; CDR3aa: AISGLARKGSVTDTQY
v_gene: TRBV5-5; j_gene: TRBJ2-7; CDR3aa: ASSPPRGRGWEQY
v_gene: TRBV10-2; j_gene: TRBJ2-2; CDR3aa: ASSEPGVAPNTGELF
v_gene: TRBV28; j_gene: TRBJ1-2; CDR3aa: ASSTSHRGAFGYT
v_gene: TRBV18; j_gene: TRBJ2-7; CDR3aa: ASSRLASISYEQY
v_gene: TRBV24-1; j_gene: TRBJ2-1; CDR3aa: ATSDLNNEQF
v_gene: TRBV29-1; j_gene: TRBJ1-1; CDR3aa: SVRFAGTEAF
v_gene: TRBV7-9; j_gene: TRBJ2-1; CDR3aa: ASSRRAINYNEQF
v_gene: TRBV30; j_gene: TRBJ2-7; CDR3aa: AWTSGGDEQY
v_gene: TRBV5-1; j_gene: TRBJ2-7; CDR3aa: ASSLAPGPRDYEQY
v_gene: TRBV6-5; j_gene: TRBJ2-7; CDR3aa: ASSYTDTRGRVVEQY
v_gene: TRBV5-6; j_gene: TRBJ2-7; CDR3aa: ASSFEGSSSYEQY
v_gene: TRBV7-9; j_gene: TRBJ2-1; CDR3aa: ASSSDSYNEQF
v_gene: TRBV28; j_gene: TRBJ2-7; CDR3aa: ASSGGNYEQY
v_gene: TRBV5-1; j_gene: TRBJ2-7; CDR3aa: ASANQPYEQY
v_gene: TRBV2; j_gene: TRBJ2-5; CDR3aa: ASSVVQETQY
v_gene: TRBV30; j_gene: TRBJ2-7; CDR3aa: AWRVAGVPYEQY
v_gene: TRBV6-1; j_gene: TRBJ2-7; CDR3aa: ASSILTGLDKY
v_gene: TRBV12-3/TRBV12-4; j_gene: TRBJ2-1; CDR3aa: ASSLGGEEF
v_gene: TRBV27; j_gene: TRBJ2-1; CDR3aa: ASSFLRQGANEQF
v_gene: TRBV5-1; j_gene: TRBJ2-7; CDR3aa: ASSPDYSYEQY
v_gene: TRBV3-1; j_gene: TRBJ2-3; CDR3aa: ASSQETSGLGDTQY
v_gene: TRBV5-1; j_gene: TRBJ2-5; CDR3aa: ASSLVGEDGETQY
v_gene: TRBV20-1; j_gene: TRBJ2-1; CDR3aa: SARPGVQYNEQF
v_gene: TRBV7-9; j_gene: TRBJ1-2; CDR3aa: ASREASGSPYEQETISGYT
v_gene: TRBV2; j_gene: TRBJ2-3; CDR3aa: ASSESGLAGADTQY
v_gene: TRBV28; j_gene: TRBJ1-5; CDR3aa: ASIGQYSNQPQH
v_gene: TRBV29-1; j_gene: TRBJ2-5; CDR3aa: SVDKGLAGVQETQY
v_gene: TRBV2; j_gene: TRBJ1-1; CDR3aa: ASSVQGVFTEAF
v_gene: TRBV18; j_gene: TRBJ1-1; CDR3aa: ASSPSGDRGTEAF
v_gene: TRBV27; j_gene: TRBJ2-5; CDR3aa: ASSFRHDLAGQETQY
v_gene: TRBV3-1; j_gene: TRBJ1-2; CDR3aa: ASSLSAGDYGYT
v_gene: TRBV6-4; j_gene: TRBJ2-1; CDR3aa: AGSEGLAGGPFVSEQF
v_gene: TRBV6-5; j_gene: TRBJ2-2; CDR3aa: ASSSYRDRRGSNTGELF
v_gene: TRBV19; j_gene: TRBJ2-7; CDR3aa: ASSPAGPGSYEQY
v_gene: TRBV5-1; j_gene: TRBJ2-3; CDR3aa: ASIPSGAVYTDTQY
v_gene: TRBV6-5; j_gene: TRBJ1-4; CDR3aa: ASSYSEKLF
v_gene: TRBV9; j_gene: TRBJ2-2; CDR3aa: ASSVEQAHTGELF
v_gene: TRBV20-1; j_gene: TRBJ1-5; CDR3aa: SARDINSSYSNQPQH
v_gene: TRBV7-8; j_gene: TRBJ2-5; CDR3aa: ASSLDVGGVSQETQY
v_gene: TRBV5-5; j_gene: TRBJ2-7; CDR3aa: ASSYRDPSSYEQY
v_gene: TRBV24-1; j_gene: TRBJ2-1; CDR3aa: ATSDPGTGTVHEQF